The following is a T cell receptor beta chain sequence with its context. This clone has just a few counts. This clone's antigen is unknown. Read coverage stops 3 residues before the CDR3 terminus; the germline J gene supplies the remainder. The data are from a study of T cell clonality in common variable immunodeficiency (dated by TCRdb to the mid-2010s). Summary of the overall study and its limitations: Correlations of repertoire features with clinical complications were constrained by heterogeneity among patients within the CVID cohort. TCRbeta clonality was higher in CVID subjects than in healthy controls (t-test p = 0.018), and the increase was most characteristic of about a third of subjects. Healthy controls shared more TCRbeta clones with each other than CVID subjects shared among themselves (p < 0.0001). The authors noted that sequencing repertoires of T cell subpopulations would be needed to clarify what caused the increased clonality in CVID. Even though DNA input was equal, the average per sample came to about 81,820 unique sequences for controls compared with about 31,547 for CVID samples. Fewer deletions and N-nucleotide insertions were reportedly observed in CVID TCRbeta sequences, and highly modified clones with 13 or more V deletions were reportedly absent from CVID TCRbeta sequences.

For sequencing input, CVID and control samples contributed equivalent amounts of genomic DNA. For every sample, a 60 bp segment covering the rearranged TCRbeta CDR3 region was amplified and then sequenced. The immunoSEQ assay, a bias-corrected multiplex PCR with high-throughput sequencing, was employed for TCRbeta amplification. The authors' pipeline ran thus. Every unique nucleotide sequence counted as a clone and was annotated with V, D and J genes, copy number and frequency. Sequences were labeled productive if in frame, and non-productive if out of frame or containing stop codons. As previously described, clonality was computed from Shannon's entropy. The predicted amino acid sequences of productive clones were used to derive mean CDR3 Kyte-Doolittle hydropathy. Scaled V gene usage was hierarchically clustered using Manhattan distance and complete linkage with the R hclust function. Sharing of clones by CDR3 amino acid sequence was evaluated by resampling 12 repertoires per group over 100 rounds. The repertoires were searched for approximately 70 published EBV-specific TCRbeta sequences and a few hundred published CMV-specific TCRbeta sequences. Analysis left out a couple of CVID samples that produced under 10,000 sequences, so approximately 40 CVID repertoires remained. The immuneACCESS repertoire file appears here via TCRdb, limited to in-frame rearrangements. These files lack a portion of the clones; in checked studies, under half of the deficit traces to unresolved V genes, and the cause of the others is not known. Clonal size and the V and J genes are those of that table, whereas D and trimming came from the DNA. The table gives approximately 44,000 clones for this sample, with none occurring only once. Less than 3.5% of the sample goes to the ten largest clones.

Most of the CVID patients and most of the healthy controls were of Caucasian heritage. Heparinized peripheral whole blood samples of roughly 5 to 8.5 ml were obtained from each donor. Genomic DNA from adults with common variable immune deficiency (CVID) and from healthy adult controls was used for sequencing of TCRbeta CDR3 repertoires. The control group comprised 22 healthy adult volunteers, roughly twelve female and approximately ten male, aged about 23 to 66 years with a mean age of approximately 30. Diluted blood was subjected to density centrifugation over Hypaque 1077 or Ficoll-Paque for isolation of peripheral blood mononuclear cells. Genomic DNA was obtained from unsorted mononuclear cells using either Qiagen column purification or a centrifugation-based method. Measured from the cysteine to the phenylalanine, the CDR3 is 14 residues long. The DNA shown is the part of the CDR3 that was read: 33 bases, in frame from base 1. V and J lose 3 bases and 0 bases, and a span of 8 bases separates them.

The chain couples TRBV5-3 to TRBJ2-3; too little of a D gene remains to name it. TRBV5-3 is assigned to the ORF class and has an uncertain function. Sequences were obtained from peripheral blood mononuclear cells. This clonotype was obtained from a person aged 18 to 75 in good health. The CDR3 DNA, read in part, is TGTGCCAGAAGCTCATCGACTAGCACAGATACG. Translated, it gives CARSSSTSTDT. The whole CDR3 protein reads CARSSSTSTDTQYF.